This T cell receptor (beta chain) appears in the sequencing data of a study of blood T cell repertoires in COVID-19. Clones were read by immunoSEQ multiplex PCR, and TCRdb kept only the in-frame ones, dropping some. The data show some 170,000 clones, with about 88% seen just once and roughly 1.2% held by the top ten. The sequencing sample was made of PBMCs or T cells enriched from blood (not recorded which). The TCR comes from a human donor with acute COVID-19. The donor label of this sample is uncertain.

CDR3 residues: CASSEYAAPYNEQFF. DNA for the CDR3: TGTGCCAGCAGTGAATATGCGGCACCTTACAATGAGCAGTTCTTC. The chain has TRBV25-1 and TRBJ2-1; D call uncertain. Trimming stripped 0 bases from V and 4 bases from J, with 10 bases between. CDR3 length: 15 amino acids. The germline CDR1 and CDR2 sequences are MGHDK and SYGVNS.